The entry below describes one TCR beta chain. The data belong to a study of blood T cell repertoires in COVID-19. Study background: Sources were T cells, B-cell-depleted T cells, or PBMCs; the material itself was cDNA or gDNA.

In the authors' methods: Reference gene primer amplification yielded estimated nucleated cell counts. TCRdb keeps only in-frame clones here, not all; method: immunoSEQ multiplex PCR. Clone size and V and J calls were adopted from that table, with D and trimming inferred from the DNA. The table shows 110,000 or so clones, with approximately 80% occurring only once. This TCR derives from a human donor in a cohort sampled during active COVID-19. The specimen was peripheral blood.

CDR3 sequence: CASSLALAGGGDTQYF. The CDR3 DNA follows: TGTGCCAGCAGCTTAGCACTAGCGGGAGGGGGGGATACGCAGTATTTT. The chain combines TRBV11-2 with TRBJ2-3; 13 nucleotides match TRBD2. This CDR3 has 16 residues. Germline V CDR1 and CDR2: SGHAT, FQNNGV. V was pared by 1 base and J by 6 bases, with 4 bases of the junction left unmatched.